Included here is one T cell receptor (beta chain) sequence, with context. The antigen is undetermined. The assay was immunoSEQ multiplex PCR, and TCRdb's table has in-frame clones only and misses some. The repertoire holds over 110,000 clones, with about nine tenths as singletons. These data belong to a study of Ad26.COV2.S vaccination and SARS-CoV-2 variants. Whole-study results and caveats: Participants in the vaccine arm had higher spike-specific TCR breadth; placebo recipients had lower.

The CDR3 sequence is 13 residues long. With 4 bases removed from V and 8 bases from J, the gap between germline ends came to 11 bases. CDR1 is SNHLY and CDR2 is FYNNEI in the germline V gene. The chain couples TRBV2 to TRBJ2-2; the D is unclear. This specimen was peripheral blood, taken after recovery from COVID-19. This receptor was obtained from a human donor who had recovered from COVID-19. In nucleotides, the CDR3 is TGTGCCAGCAGTGCCTCTGTTTTGGGGGAGCTGTTTTTT. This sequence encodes CASSASVLGELFF.